Below are 8 T cell receptor beta chains sequenced from a single sample in a study of T cells in localized non-small cell lung cancer. The assay was immunoSEQ multiplex PCR, and TCRdb's table has in-frame clones only and misses some. Counted here are approximately 47,000 clones, 86% occurring once; the ten biggest clones make up 2% to 3%. Material: PBMCs, obtained before any cancer treatment. These TCRs come from a man aged 35-69 years with stage II lung adenocarcinoma.

This sequence joins TRBV5-1 and TRBJ1-1; 7 bases fit TRBD1. CDR1 is SGHRS and CDR2 is YFSETQ in the germline V gene. The CDR3 extends over 15 amino acids. The V gene end was trimmed by 4 bases and the J gene end by 3 bases; junction bases not matched to a gene: 9. Here the CDR3 DNA reads TGCGCCAGCAGCCCCAGACAGGGTAGGGACACTGAAGCTTTCTTT. Protein: CASSPRQGRDTEAFF.

The CDR3 sequence is CASKRDRGRRRTEAFF. CDR3 nucleotides: TGTGCCAGCAAAAGGGACAGGGGGCGCCGACGAACTGAAGCTTTCTTT. The genes are TRBV2 and TRBJ1-1; 12 positions match TRBD1. Germline V gives CDR1 SNHLY, CDR2 FYNNEI. V gave up 7 bases and J gave up 5 bases; unmatched junction bases: 11. The CDR3 totals 16 residues. Using reference TRBV2 and TRBJ1-1 for the parts outside the CDR3, the full variable domain is EPEVTQTPSHQVTQMGQEVILRCVPISNHLYFYWYRQILGQKVEFLVSFYNNEISEKSEIFDDQFSVERPDGSNFTLKIRSTKLEDSAMYFCASKRDRGRRRTEAFFGQGTRLTVV.

In its sample, this clone was seen once. This chain links TRBV6-5 with TRBJ2-1, with 8 bases aligning to TRBD2. Germline-derived CDR1 and CDR2 are MNHEY and SVGAGI. Trimming cost V 8 bases and J 5 bases; bases outside gene matches: 5. The CDR3 sequence is 13 residues long. The CDR3 DNA reads TGTGCCAGCTCGGGGGGGGACAACAATGAGCAGTTCTTC. Its translation: CASSGGDNNEQFF.

V usage is TRBV6-1 and J usage is TRBJ2-7; D not certain. The CDR3 covers 13 residues. The V and J ends lost 1 base and 2 bases respectively, with 6 bases between them. The germline V gene encodes CDR1 MNHNS and CDR2 SASEGT. The CDR3 sequence is CASSEGPAYEQYF. Written as DNA, the CDR3 is TGTGCCAGCAGTGAAGGGCCGGCCTACGAGCAGTACTTC.

The CDR3 region is CASSSTDAVRMNTEAFF. CDR3 nucleotides: TGTGCCAGCAGCTCCACGGACGCGGTTAGAATGAACACTGAAGCTTTCTTT. The genes are TRBV7-9 and TRBJ1-1; D call uncertain. Trimming took 4 bases from V and 0 from J, leaving 18 bases between them. Per the germline V gene, CDR1 is SEHNR and CDR2 is FQNEAQ (reference sequence). The length of the CDR3 is 17 residues.

The rearrangement uses TRBV5-1 and TRBJ1-4, with 11 bases fitting TRBD1. The CDR3 is 14 amino acids. The germline CDR1 and CDR2 sequences are SGHRS and YFSETQ. The V segment lost 3 bases and the J segment 8 bases; nucleotides outside the gene matches: 3. CDR3 region: CASSSDRGREKLFF. CDR3 bases: TGCGCCAGCAGCTCGGACAGGGGGCGAGAAAAACTGTTTTTT. Full variable domain (outside the CDR3, taken from reference TRBV5-1 and TRBJ1-4): KAGVTQTPRYLIKTRGQQVTLSCSPISGHRSVSWYQQTPGQGLQFLFEYFSETQRNKGNFPGRFSGRQFSNSRSEMNVSTLELGDSALYLCASSSDRGREKLFFGSGTQLSVL.

This chain links TRBV7-3 with TRBJ2-6; D is unclear. The V gene lost 5 bases and the J gene lost 0 bases, with 11 bases spanning the gap. The CDR3 has 16 residues. Per germline, CDR1 SGHTA and CDR2 FQGTGA. The DNA of the CDR3 is TGTGCCAGCAGCCGCCAGTCTAGCTCTGGGGCCAACGTCCTGACTTTC. Amino acid sequence: CASSRQSSSGANVLTF.

This clone occurred once. CDR3 protein: CASSTGGGQENEQFF. The CDR3 DNA sequence: TGTGCCAGCAGCACAGGGGGGGGACAGGAAAATGAGCAGTTCTTC. The genes are TRBV9 and TRBJ2-1, with a tentative D call TRBD1 (8 bases). The V end was cut by 4 bases, the J end by 7 bases, with 18 bases between. The germline gives CDR1 SGDLS, CDR2 YYNGEE. The CDR3 runs 15 residues.